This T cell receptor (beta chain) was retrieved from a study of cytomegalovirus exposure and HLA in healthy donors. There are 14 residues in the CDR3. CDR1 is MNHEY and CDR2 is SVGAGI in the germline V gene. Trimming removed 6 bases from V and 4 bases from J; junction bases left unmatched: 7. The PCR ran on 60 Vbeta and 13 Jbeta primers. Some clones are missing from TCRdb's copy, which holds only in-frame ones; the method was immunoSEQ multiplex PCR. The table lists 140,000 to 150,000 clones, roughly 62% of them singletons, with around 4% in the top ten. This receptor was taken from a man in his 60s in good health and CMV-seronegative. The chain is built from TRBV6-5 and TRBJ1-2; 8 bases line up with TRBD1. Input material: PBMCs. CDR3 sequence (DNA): TGTGCCAGCAGCGGATCCGGGACAGGCTATGGCTACACCTTC. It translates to CASSGSGTGYGYTF.